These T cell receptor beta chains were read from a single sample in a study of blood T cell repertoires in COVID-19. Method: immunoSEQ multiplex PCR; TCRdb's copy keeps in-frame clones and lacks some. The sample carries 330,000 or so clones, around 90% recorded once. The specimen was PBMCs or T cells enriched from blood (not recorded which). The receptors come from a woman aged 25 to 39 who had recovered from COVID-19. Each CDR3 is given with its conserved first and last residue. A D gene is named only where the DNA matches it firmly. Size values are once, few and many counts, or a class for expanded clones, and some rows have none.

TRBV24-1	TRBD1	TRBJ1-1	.	TGTGCCACGTCAAGGGGACAGGGGTTCACTGAAGCTTTCTTT	CATSRGQGFTEAFF
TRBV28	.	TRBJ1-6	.	TGTGCCAGCAGATATCTTATTAATTCACCCCTCCACTTT	CASRYLINSPLHF
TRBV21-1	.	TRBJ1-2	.	TGTGCCAGCAGCAAAGGACAGGGGGAAAGTGGCTACACCTTC	CASSKGQGESGYTF
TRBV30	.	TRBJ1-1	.	TGTGCCTGGAGTCGGAGCTTGAACACTGAAGCTTTCTTT	CAWSRSLNTEAFF
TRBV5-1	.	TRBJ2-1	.	TGCGCCAGCAGCTTGGGTCTAGGATCTTCAAGCAATGAGCAGTTCTTC	CASSLGLGSSSNEQFF
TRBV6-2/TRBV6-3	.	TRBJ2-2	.	TGTGCCAGCAGTCTCGGACTGTGGAACACCGGGGAGCTGTTTTTT	CASSLGLWNTGELFF
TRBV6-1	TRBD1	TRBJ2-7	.	TGTGCCAGCAGTGAAGTTAGGGACAGGGCTCTGTTGAAGTACTTC	CASSEVRDRALLKYF
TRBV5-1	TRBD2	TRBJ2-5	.	TGCGCCAGCAGCTTGAGGACTAGCGGGAGGGCCGAGGGGACCCAGTACTTC	CASSLRTSGRAEGTQYF
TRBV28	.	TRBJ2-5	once	TGTGCCAGCAGCCCTCCCAGTTGGCGGCTAGAGACCCAGTACTTC	CASSPPSWRLETQYF
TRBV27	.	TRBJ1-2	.	TGTGCCAGCGGAGGAGACATCCGGGATCCCTATGGCTACACCTTC	CASGGDIRDPYGYTF
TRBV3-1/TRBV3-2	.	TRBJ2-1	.	TGTGCCAGCAGCTTAGAAGTGGCGTACAGTGAGCAGTTCTTC	CASSLEVAYSEQFF
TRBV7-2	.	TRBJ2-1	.	TGTGCCAGCAGCTTAGTCCGGTACAATGAGCAGTTCTTC	CASSLVRYNEQFF
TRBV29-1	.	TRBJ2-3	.	TGCAGCGTTGAATCCCCGGGTCGTGGAACAGATACGCAGTATTTT	CSVESPGRGTDTQYF
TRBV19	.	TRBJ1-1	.	TGTGCCAGTAGTAGGGGGGTCGAAGCTTTCTTT	CASSRGVEAFF
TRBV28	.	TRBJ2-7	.	TGTGCCAGCAGTCCCCCCCCGGAGCACTACGAGCAGTACTTC	CASSPPPEHYEQYF
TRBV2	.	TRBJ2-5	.	TGTGCCAGCAGTGAAGCGCGCGGGGCCGCTGGCGCGGAGACCCAGTACTTC	CASSEARGAAGAETQYF
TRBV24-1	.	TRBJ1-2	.	TGTGCCACCAGTGATCGAACCGACATGTTTGGGGGCTACACCTTC	CATSDRTDMFGGYTF
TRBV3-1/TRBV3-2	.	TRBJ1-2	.	TGTGCCAGCAGCCAAGATGGAGTAGCGGAAAACTATGGCTACACCTTC	CASSQDGVAENYGYTF
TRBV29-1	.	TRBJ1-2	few	TGCAGCGTCCCTACGGGGGGGATGGGACGGATGGGCTATGGCTACACCTTC	CSVPTGGMGRMGYGYTF
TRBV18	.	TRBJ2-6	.	TGTGCCAGCTCACCCGTTGGGGCCACGCAGTCTGGGGCCAACGTCCTGACTTTC	CASSPVGATQSGANVLTF
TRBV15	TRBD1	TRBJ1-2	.	TGTGCCACCAGCAGAGATCAGGGGGGCTATGGCTACACCTTC	CATSRDQGGYGYTF
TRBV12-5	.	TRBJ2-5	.	TGTGCTAGTGGTTTAGAAGGGGCAAGGGAAGAGACCCAGTACTTC	CASGLEGAREETQYF
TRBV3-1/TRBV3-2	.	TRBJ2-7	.	TGTGCCAGCAGCCAATACAGCGGAACTCTCTACGAGCAGTACTTC	CASSQYSGTLYEQYF
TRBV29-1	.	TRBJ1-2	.	TGCAGCGTTGCCGTTGCCCAGAACTATGGCTACACCTTC	CSVAVAQNYGYTF
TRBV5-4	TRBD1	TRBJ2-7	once	TGTGCCAGCAGCTTGCCAAGGACAGGGCACTACGAGCAGTACTTC	CASSLPRTGHYEQYF
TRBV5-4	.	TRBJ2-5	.	TGTGCCAGCAGCTTACCGGGGGAAGAGACCCAGTACTTC	CASSLPGEETQYF